Below, 10 T cell receptor beta chains from the same sample are listed, as sequenced in a study of T cell clonotyping in hematopoietic cell transplantation. Measured with immunoSEQ multiplex PCR; TCRdb has only the in-frame clones, and not every one. The sample yields more than 10,000 clones, about four fifths seen once. The sequencing used PBMCs, collected 100 days after allogeneic stem cell transplant. The receptors come from a female patient in her forties or fifties who had an allogeneic stem cell transplant from a related donor, so T cells may come from the graft donor. Some clones in this sample may be carry-over from other donors' samples.

V gene TRBV29-1 combines with J gene TRBJ1-1; unclear D gene. The germline CDR1 and CDR2 sequences are SQVTM and ANQGSEA. CDR3 length equals 12 residues. Trimming pared 5 bases from V and 5 bases from J, leaving 12 bases between. CDR3 sequence: CSVQVGRTEAFF. The CDR3, as DNA: TGCAGCGTTCAGGTCGGAAGGACTGAAGCTTTCTTT.

CDR3 protein: CASSQEAETEAFF. CDR3 bases: TGCGCCAGCAGCCAAGAGGCGGAAACCGAAGCTTTCTTT. This chain joins TRBV4-3 and TRBJ1-1; no clear D gene. CDR1 is LGHNA, CDR2 YSLEER, per germline. The ends were cut back, 0 bases at V and 8 bases at J, with 10 bases in the middle. CDR3 length equals 13 residues.

This chain connects TRBV7-8 to TRBJ1-5; D uncertain. The CDR3 has 15 amino acids. V gave up 2 bases and J gave up 0 bases, with 8 bases separating them. Germline CDR1 is SGHVS and CDR2 is FQNEAQ. In DNA form, the CDR3 reads TGTGCCAGCAGCTTAACAGCCTATAGCAATCAGCCCCAGCATTTT. This codes for CASSLTAYSNQPQHF. Together with reference TRBV7-8 and TRBJ1-5, the CDR3 gives the full variable domain: GAGVSQSPRYKVAKRGQDVALRCDPISGHVSLFWYQQALGQGPEFLTYFQNEAQLDKSGLPSDRFFAERPEGSVSTLKIQRTQQEDSAVYLCASSLTAYSNQPQHFGDGTRLSIL.

This sequence joins TRBV29-1 and TRBJ1-2, with D unclear. The V end was cut by 2 bases, the J end by 0 bases, with 7 bases between. Germline V gives CDR1 SQVTM, CDR2 ANQGSEA. There are 13 residues in the CDR3. The CDR3 coding sequence is TGCAGCGTTGAACGGGGATCTAACTATGGCTACACCTTC. It translates to CSVERGSNYGYTF.

V usage is TRBV11-2 and J usage is TRBJ1-4; a weak D match, TRBD1 (5 bases). The CDR3 totals 15 residues. Per germline, CDR1 SGHAT and CDR2 FQNNGV. The V and J ends lost 4 bases and 8 bases respectively, with 17 bases between them. Here the CDR3 DNA reads TGTGCCAGCAGCTATTCCGGGACCCCGGGGGAAAAACTGTTTTTT. Its translation: CASSYSGTPGEKLFF. Full variable domain (outside the CDR3, taken from reference TRBV11-2 and TRBJ1-4): EAGVAQSPRYKIIEKRQSVAFWCNPISGHATLYWYQQILGQGPKLLIQFQNNGVVDDSQLPKDRFSAERLKGVDSTLKIQPAKLEDSAVYLCASSYSGTPGEKLFFGSGTQLSVL.

The gene calls are TRBV30 and TRBJ2-7; no clear D. The germline V gene has CDR1 GTSNPN and CDR2 SVGIG (reference sequence). This CDR3 region has 13 residues. V dropped 1 base and J dropped 2 bases, with 9 bases sitting between them. The CDR3 sequence is CAWSEQSPYEQYF. As DNA, the CDR3 is TGTGCCTGGAGTGAGCAGTCCCCCTACGAGCAGTACTTC.

This sequence joins TRBV29-1 and TRBJ1-3; D remains ambiguous. The V end lost 2 bases, the J end lost 5 bases, and 10 bases lay between the germline ends. The CDR3 covers 13 residues. The germline V gene encodes CDR1 SQVTM and CDR2 ANQGSEA. The CDR3 protein is CSVETGNRNTIYF. CDR3 DNA: TGCAGCGTTGAAACGGGGAATCGAAACACCATATATTTT.

For the CDR3, the DNA is TGTGCCAGTAGTAGGCCTGGAGACGGGGGTAATGAAAAACTGTTTTTT. The encoded protein is CASSRPGDGGNEKLFF. This chain joins TRBV19 and TRBJ1-4, with a possible D match to TRBD1 (5 bases). Germline CDR1 reads LNHDA; CDR2 reads SQIVND (reference sequence). CDR3 length: 16 amino acids. V gave up 4 bases and J gave up 4 bases, with 16 bases separating them.

This chain links TRBV6-5 with TRBJ2-3, with no clear D. Germline values: CDR1 MNHEY, CDR2 SVGAGI. Trimming shortened V by 1 base and J by 4 bases, and 6 bases separated the two germline ends. CDR3 length: 13 residues. Here the CDR3 DNA reads TGTGCCAGCAGTTACTTTGGGTCAGATACGCAGTATTTT. This translates into CASSYFGSDTQYF.

The chain joins TRBV5-4 to TRBJ1-5; D unresolved. The CDR3 has 12 residues. Germline CDR1 SGHNT, CDR2 YYREEE (reference sequence). Trimming removed 2 bases at V and 8 bases at J, with 8 bases between. CDR3 sequence reads: CASSLEEEPQHF. As DNA, the CDR3 is TGTGCCAGCAGCTTAGAGGAGGAGCCCCAGCATTTT.